This T cell receptor (beta chain) derives from a study of blood T cell repertoires in COVID-19. Study-level information: Samples taken during acute and convalescent COVID-19 were collected in the United States, Italy and Spain. In each case, the material was cDNA or gDNA derived from T cells, B-cell-depleted T cells, or PBMCs.

In the original workflow: From reference gene primer amplification, estimates of nucleated cell counts were derived. The repertoire was sequenced with immunoSEQ multiplex PCR; TCRdb's copy has only in-frame clones and lacks some. From that table come the V and J calls and clone size; the DNA was used to work out D and trimming. The data contain approximately 130,000 clones, around 88% of them singletons. On this clone itself: Additional DNA sequences in this sample encode the identical CDR3.

The sequenced material came from peripheral blood. The receptor comes from a man older than 75 with active or convalescent COVID-19.

This chain's CDR3 is CASRGQVNTEAFF. The CDR3 DNA reads as TGTGCCAGTAGGGGACAGGTGAACACTGAAGCTTTCTTT. J is TRBJ1-1 and V is TRBV19; TRBD1 aligns across 8 bases. Losses at the gene ends were 6 bases for V and 0 bases for J; bases not matched to a gene: 0. The CDR3 has 13 residues. Germline V gene data show CDR1 as LNHDA and CDR2 as SQIVND (reference sequence).